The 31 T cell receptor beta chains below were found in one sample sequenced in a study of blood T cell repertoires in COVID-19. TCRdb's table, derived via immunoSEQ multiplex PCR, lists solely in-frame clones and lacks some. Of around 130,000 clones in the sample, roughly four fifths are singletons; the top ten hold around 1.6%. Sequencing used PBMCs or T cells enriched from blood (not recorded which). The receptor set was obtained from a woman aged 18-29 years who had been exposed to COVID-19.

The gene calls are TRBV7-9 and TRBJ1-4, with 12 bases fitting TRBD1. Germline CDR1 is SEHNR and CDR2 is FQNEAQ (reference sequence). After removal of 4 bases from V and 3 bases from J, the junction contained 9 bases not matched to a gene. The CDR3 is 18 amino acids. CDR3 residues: CASSSPPGQGAANEKLFF. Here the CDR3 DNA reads TGTGCCAGCAGCTCCCCTCCGGGACAGGGGGCGGCTAATGAAAAACTGTTTTTT.

CDR3 coding DNA: TGTGCCAGCAGTTTCTCCGGGGGTCAGCCCCAGCATTTT. This encodes CASSFSGGQPQHF. V gene TRBV27 combines with J gene TRBJ1-5; weak D call: TRBD1 (5 bases). The germline V gene has CDR1 MNHEY and CDR2 SMNVEV (reference sequence). V lost 3 bases, J lost 6 bases, and 9 bases lay in between. The CDR3 has 13 residues.

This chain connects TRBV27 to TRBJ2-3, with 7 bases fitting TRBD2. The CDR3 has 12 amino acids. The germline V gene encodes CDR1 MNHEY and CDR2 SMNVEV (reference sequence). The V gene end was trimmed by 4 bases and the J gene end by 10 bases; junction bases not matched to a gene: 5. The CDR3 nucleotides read TGTGCCAGCAGTTCCGGGGCGGGAGCGCAGTATTTT. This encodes CASSSGAGAQYF.

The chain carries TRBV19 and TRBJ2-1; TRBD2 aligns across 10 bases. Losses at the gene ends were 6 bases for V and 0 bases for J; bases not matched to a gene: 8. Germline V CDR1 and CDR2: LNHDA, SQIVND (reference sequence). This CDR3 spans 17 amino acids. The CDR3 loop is CASRGSGRLSSYNEQFF. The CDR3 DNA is TGTGCCAGTAGGGGTAGCGGGAGGTTGAGCTCCTACAATGAGCAGTTCTTC. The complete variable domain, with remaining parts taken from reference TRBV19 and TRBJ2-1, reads DGGITQSPKYLFRKEGQNVTLSCEQNLNHDAMYWYRQDPGQGLRLIYYSQIVNDFQKGDIAEGYSVSREKKESFPLTVTSAQKNPTAFYLCASRGSGRLSSYNEQFFGPGTRLTVL.

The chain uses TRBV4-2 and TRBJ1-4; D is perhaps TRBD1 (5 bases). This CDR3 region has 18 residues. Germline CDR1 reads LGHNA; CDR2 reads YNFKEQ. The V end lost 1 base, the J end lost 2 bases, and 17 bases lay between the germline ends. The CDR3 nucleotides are TGTGCCAGCAGCCAAGGGTTGGCAGGGCGAAGGACTAATGAAAAACTGTTTTTT. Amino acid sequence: CASSQGLAGRRTNEKLFF.

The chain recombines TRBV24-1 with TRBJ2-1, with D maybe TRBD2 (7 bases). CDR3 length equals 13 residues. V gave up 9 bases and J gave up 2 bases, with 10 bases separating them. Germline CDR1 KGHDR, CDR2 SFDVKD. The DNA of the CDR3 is TGTGCCACCCAGGGGAGGGCCTACAATGAGCAGTTCTTC. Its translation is CATQGRAYNEQFF.

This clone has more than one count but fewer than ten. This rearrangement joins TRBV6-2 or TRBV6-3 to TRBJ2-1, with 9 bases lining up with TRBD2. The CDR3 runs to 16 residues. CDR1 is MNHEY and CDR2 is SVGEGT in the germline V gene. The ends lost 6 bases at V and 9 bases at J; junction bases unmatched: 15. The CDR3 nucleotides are TGTGCCAGCAGCCTATCTCGCGGGAGGGGATGGGGTGAGCAGTTCTTC. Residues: CASSLSRGRGWGEQFF.

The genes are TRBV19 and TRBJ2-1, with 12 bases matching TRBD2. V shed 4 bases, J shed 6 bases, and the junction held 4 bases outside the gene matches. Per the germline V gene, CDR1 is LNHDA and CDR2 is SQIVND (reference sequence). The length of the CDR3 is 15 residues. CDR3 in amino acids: CASSKGLAGVNEQFF. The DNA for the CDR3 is TGTGCCAGTAGTAAGGGACTAGCGGGCGTCAATGAGCAGTTCTTC. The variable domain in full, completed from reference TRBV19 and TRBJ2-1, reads DGGITQSPKYLFRKEGQNVTLSCEQNLNHDAMYWYRQDPGQGLRLIYYSQIVNDFQKGDIAEGYSVSREKKESFPLTVTSAQKNPTAFYLCASSKGLAGVNEQFFGPGTRLTVL.

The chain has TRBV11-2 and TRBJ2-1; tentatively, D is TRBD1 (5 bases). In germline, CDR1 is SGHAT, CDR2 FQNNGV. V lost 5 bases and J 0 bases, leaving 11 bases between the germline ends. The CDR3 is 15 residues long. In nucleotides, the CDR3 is TGTGCCAGCAGCCCGACAGATCCCTCCTACAATGAGCAGTTCTTC. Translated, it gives CASSPTDPSYNEQFF. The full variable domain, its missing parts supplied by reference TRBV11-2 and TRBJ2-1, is EAGVAQSPRYKIIEKRQSVAFWCNPISGHATLYWYQQILGQGPKLLIQFQNNGVVDDSQLPKDRFSAERLKGVDSTLKIQPAKLEDSAVYLCASSPTDPSYNEQFFGPGTRLTVL.

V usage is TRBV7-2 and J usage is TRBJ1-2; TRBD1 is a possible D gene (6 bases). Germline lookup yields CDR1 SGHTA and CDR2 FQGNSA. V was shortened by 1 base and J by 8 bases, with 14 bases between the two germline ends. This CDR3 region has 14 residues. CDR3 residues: CASSLGGGARGYTF. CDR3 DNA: TGTGCCAGCAGCTTAGGTGGGGGCGCTAGAGGCTACACCTTC.

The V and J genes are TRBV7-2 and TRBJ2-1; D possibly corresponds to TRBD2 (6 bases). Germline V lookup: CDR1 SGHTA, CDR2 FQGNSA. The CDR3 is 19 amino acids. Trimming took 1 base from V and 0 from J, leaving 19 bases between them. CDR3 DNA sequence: TGTGCCAGCAGCTTAGTTCGGGGGTATTATGAATCCTCCTACAATGAGCAGTTCTTC. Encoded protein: CASSLVRGYYESSYNEQFF.

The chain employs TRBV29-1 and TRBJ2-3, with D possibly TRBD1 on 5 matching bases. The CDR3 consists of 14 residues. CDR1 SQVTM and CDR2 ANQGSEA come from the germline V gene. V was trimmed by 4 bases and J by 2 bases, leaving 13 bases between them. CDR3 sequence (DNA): TGCAGCGTTGTAAATGGGGCCATCACAGATACGCAGTATTTT. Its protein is CSVVNGAITDTQYF.

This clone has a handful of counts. The CDR3 sequence: CASSPRDRSNEKLFF. CDR3 bases: TGTGCCAGCAGTCCCCGGGACAGGAGTAATGAAAAACTGTTTTTT. The chain joins TRBV2 to TRBJ1-4; 8 bases align to TRBD1. After removal of 5 bases from V and 4 bases from J, the junction contained 6 bases not matched to a gene. The CDR3 totals 15 residues. The germline gives CDR1 SNHLY, CDR2 FYNNEI.

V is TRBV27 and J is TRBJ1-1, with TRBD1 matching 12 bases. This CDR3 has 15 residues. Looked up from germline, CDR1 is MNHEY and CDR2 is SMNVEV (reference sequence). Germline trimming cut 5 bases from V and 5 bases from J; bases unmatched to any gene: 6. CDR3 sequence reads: CASSQVGQGATEAFF. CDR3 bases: TGTGCCAGCAGTCAAGTGGGACAGGGGGCAACTGAAGCTTTCTTT.

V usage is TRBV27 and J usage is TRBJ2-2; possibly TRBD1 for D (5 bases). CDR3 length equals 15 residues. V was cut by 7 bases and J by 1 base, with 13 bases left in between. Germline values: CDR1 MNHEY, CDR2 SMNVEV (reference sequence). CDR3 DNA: TGTGCCAGCAAATTCTCCAGGGAGAACACCGGGGAGCTGTTTTTT. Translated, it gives CASKFSRENTGELFF.

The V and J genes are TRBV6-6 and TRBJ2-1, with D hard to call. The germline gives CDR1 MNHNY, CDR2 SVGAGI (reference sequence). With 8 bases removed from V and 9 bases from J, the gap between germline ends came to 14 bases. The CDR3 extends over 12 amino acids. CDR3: CASWSDFREQFF. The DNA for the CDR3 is TGTGCCAGCTGGAGCGACTTCCGTGAGCAGTTCTTC.

CDR3 coding DNA: TGTGCCTGGAGTCGGGGGTCGTTCCTCTCTGGAGAAAAACTGTTTTTT. Translating it yields CAWSRGSFLSGEKLFF. The V and J genes are TRBV30 and TRBJ1-4, with D perhaps TRBD1 (5 bases). This CDR3 contains 16 residues. V lost 2 bases and J 8 bases, leaving 21 bases between the germline ends. CDR1 and CDR2 (germline): GTSNPN, SVGIG (reference sequence).

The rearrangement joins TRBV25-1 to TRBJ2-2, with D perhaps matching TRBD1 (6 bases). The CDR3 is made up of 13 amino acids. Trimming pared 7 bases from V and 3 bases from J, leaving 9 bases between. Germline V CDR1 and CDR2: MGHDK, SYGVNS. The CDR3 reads CASTQGYTGELFF. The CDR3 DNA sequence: TGTGCCAGCACTCAGGGGTACACCGGGGAGCTGTTTTTT. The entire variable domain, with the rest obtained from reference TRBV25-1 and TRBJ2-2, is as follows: EADIYQTPRYLVIGTGKKITLECSQTMGHDKMYWYQQDPGMELHLIHYSYGVNSTEKGDLSSESTVSRIRTEHFPLTLESARPSHTSQYLCASTQGYTGELFFGEGSRLTVL.

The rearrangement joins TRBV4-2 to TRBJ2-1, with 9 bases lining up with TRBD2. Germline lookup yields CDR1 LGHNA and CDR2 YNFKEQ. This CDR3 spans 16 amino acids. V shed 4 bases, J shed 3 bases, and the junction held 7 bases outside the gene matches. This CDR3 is CASSLPTSGYYNEQFF. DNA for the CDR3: TGTGCCAGCAGCCTCCCAACTAGCGGGTACTACAATGAGCAGTTCTTC.

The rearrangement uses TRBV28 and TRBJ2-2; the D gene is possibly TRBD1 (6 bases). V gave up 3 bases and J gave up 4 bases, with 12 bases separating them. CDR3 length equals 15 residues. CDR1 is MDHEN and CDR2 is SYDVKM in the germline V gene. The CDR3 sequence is CASSFEDSFTGELFF. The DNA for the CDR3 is TGTGCCAGCAGTTTTGAGGACAGTTTCACCGGGGAGCTGTTTTTT.

The CDR3 nucleotides are TGCAGCCTGAAAACAGGGGGGAGCGGCTACACCTTC. This encodes CSLKTGGSGYTF. V is TRBV29-1 and J is TRBJ1-2; 8 bases match TRBD1. In germline, CDR1 is SQVTM, CDR2 ANQGSEA. After removal of 8 bases from V and 8 bases from J, the junction contained 10 bases not matched to a gene. The CDR3 is 12 amino acids.

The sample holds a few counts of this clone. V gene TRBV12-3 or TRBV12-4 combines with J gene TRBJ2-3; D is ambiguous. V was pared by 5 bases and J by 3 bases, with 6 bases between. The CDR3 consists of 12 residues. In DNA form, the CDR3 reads TGTGCCAGCAGTCCCGGTACAGATACGCAGTATTTT. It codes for CASSPGTDTQYF.

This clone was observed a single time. Here the CDR3 reads CASSDGSAGNQPQHF. DNA for the CDR3: TGTGCCAGCAGTGATGGTTCTGCAGGCAATCAGCCCCAGCATTTT. The V and J genes are TRBV25-1 and TRBJ1-5; no firm D call. The CDR3 consists of 15 residues. V dropped 3 bases and J dropped 2 bases, with 11 bases sitting between them. CDR1 and CDR2 (germline): MGHDK, SYGVNS. The full variable domain, with the rest looked up from reference TRBV25-1 and TRBJ1-5, is EADIYQTPRYLVIGTGKKITLECSQTMGHDKMYWYQQDPGMELHLIHYSYGVNSTEKGDLSSESTVSRIRTEHFPLTLESARPSHTSQYLCASSDGSAGNQPQHFGDGTRLSIL.

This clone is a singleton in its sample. This CDR3 is CASSRFEGWSSYEQYF. The CDR3 DNA sequence: TGTGCCAGCAGCCGGTTTGAGGGTTGGTCATCCTACGAGCAGTACTTC. This chain uses TRBV14 with TRBJ2-7; a weak D match, TRBD2 (5 bases). There are 16 residues in the CDR3. Trimming cost V 4 bases and J 1 base, with 17 bases left between them. Germline CDR1 and CDR2: SGHDN and FVKESK. Full variable domain (missing parts from reference TRBV14 and TRBJ2-7): EAGVTQFPSHSVIEKGQTVTLRCDPISGHDNLYWYRRVMGKEIKFLLHFVKESKQDESGMPNNRFLAERTGGTYSTLKVQPAELEDSGVYFCASSRFEGWSSYEQYFGPGTRLTVT.

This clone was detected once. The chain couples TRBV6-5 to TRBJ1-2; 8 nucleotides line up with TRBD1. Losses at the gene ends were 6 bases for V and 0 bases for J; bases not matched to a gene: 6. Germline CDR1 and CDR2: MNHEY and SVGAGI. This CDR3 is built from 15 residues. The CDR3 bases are TGTGCCAGCAGACTCCGGGACAGGTCTAACTATGGCTACACCTTC. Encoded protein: CASRLRDRSNYGYTF.

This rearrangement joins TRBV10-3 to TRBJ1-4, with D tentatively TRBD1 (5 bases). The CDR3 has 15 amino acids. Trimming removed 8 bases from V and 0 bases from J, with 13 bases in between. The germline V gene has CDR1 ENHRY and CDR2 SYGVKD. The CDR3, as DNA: TGTGCCATCGGAGGAGGGGCGGCAACTAATGAAAAACTGTTTTTT. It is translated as CAIGGGAATNEKLFF.

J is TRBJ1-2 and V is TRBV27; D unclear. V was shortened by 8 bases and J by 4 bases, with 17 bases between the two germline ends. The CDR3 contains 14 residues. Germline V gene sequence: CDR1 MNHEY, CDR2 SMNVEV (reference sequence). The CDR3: CASAQGSRSYGYTF. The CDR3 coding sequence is TGTGCCAGCGCTCAAGGGAGCAGAAGCTATGGCTACACCTTC.

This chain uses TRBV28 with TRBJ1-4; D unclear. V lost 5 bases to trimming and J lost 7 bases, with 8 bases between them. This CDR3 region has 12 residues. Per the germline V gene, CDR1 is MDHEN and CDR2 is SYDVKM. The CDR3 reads CASSLEGEKLFF. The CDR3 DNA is TGTGCCAGCAGTCTTGAGGGTGAAAAACTGTTTTTT.

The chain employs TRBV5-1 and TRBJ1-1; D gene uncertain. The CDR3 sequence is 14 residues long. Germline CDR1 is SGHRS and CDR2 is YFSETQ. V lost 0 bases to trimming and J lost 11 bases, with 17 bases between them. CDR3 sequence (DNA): TGCGCCAGCAGCTTGGATGACAACTCGCAGTGGGCTTTCTTT. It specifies CASSLDDNSQWAFF.

CDR3 DNA: TGTGCCAGCAGCCAAGAGCGGCAGGGTTACGAGCAGTACTTC. Its protein product is CASSQERQGYEQYF. The chain has TRBV4-2 and TRBJ2-7, with TRBD1 as a possible D gene (5 bases). CDR1 and CDR2 from the germline V gene are LGHNA and YNFKEQ. The CDR3 runs to 14 residues. The V end was cut by 0 bases, the J end by 4 bases, with 10 bases between.

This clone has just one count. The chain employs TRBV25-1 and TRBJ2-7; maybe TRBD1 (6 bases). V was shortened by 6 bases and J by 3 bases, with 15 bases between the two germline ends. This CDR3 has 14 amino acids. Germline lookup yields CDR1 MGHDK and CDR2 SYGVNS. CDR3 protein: CASSPGHALYEQYF. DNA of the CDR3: TGTGCCAGCAGCCCGGGACACGCGCTCTACGAGCAGTACTTC.